These 11 T cell receptor beta chains came from one sample sequenced in a study of brain T cells in children with intractable seizures. Some clones are missing from TCRdb's copy, which holds only in-frame ones; the method was immunoSEQ multiplex PCR. The profile shows under 400,000 clones, over 90% of them singletons. Time point meaning: blood from clinic visit 5 months post-surgery; TSC patient then seizure free. The source was peripheral blood, collected about 5 months after surgery. The receptors originated from a boy younger than two with tuberous sclerosis and intractable seizures.

This chain uses TRBV30 with TRBJ1-1; no definite D call. The CDR3 consists of 14 residues. Germline V gene lookup returns CDR1 GTSNPN and CDR2 SVGIG (reference sequence). The V end lost 0 bases, the J end lost 2 bases, and 10 bases lay between the germline ends. The CDR3 bases are TGTGCCTGGAGTGTACGGAGGGTTAACACTGAAGCTTTCTTT. Translated: CAWSVRRVNTEAFF.

The V and J genes are TRBV4-1 and TRBJ1-4; D gene ambiguous. V lost 0 bases, J lost 8 bases, and 13 bases lay in between. Germline V gene lookup returns CDR1 MGHRA and CDR2 YSYEKL. This CDR3 spans 15 amino acids. CDR3 protein: CASSQDIESREKLFF. The CDR3 DNA sequence: TGCGCCAGCAGCCAAGATATCGAGAGTCGGGAAAAACTGTTTTTT.

V is TRBV19 and J is TRBJ1-5, with D possibly TRBD1 on 6 matching bases. This CDR3 comprises 15 residues. Trimming stripped 5 bases from V and 1 base from J, with 12 bases between. CDR1 and CDR2 from the germline V gene are LNHDA and SQIVND (reference sequence). The CDR3 protein is CASSRSGASNQPQHF. DNA for the CDR3: TGTGCCAGTAGTCGATCAGGGGCGAGCAATCAGCCCCAGCATTTT.

This clone was seen only once. The chain recombines TRBV5-4 with TRBJ2-3; 11 nucleotides align to TRBD2. Germline V gives CDR1 SGHNT, CDR2 YYREEE (reference sequence). CDR3 length: 16 residues. V lost 5 bases to trimming and J lost 3 bases; unmatched junction nucleotides: 8. The CDR3 sequence: CASSPVIAGGTDTQYF. The CDR3 DNA sequence: TGTGCCAGCAGTCCCGTAATAGCGGGGGGGACAGATACGCAGTATTTT.

The V call is TRBV5-4, the J call TRBJ1-2; 11 nucleotides agree with TRBD1. V was pared by 3 bases and J by 1 base, with 14 bases of the junction left unmatched. The CDR3 length is 19 residues. The germline gives CDR1 SGHNT, CDR2 YYREEE (reference sequence). Here the CDR3 reads CASSSEVGGTGGDNYGYTF. CDR3 nucleotides: TGTGCCAGCAGCTCCGAAGTCGGTGGGACAGGGGGTGATAACTATGGCTACACCTTC.

V usage is TRBV28 and J usage is TRBJ2-1; a possible D gene is TRBD1 (5 bases). From germline, CDR1 is MDHEN and CDR2 SYDVKM. The CDR3 runs 11 residues. V shed 7 bases and J shed 8 bases, with 9 bases lying between them. CDR3 nucleotide sequence: TGTGCCAGCATTAAGGGGTATGAGCAGTTCTTC. The encoded protein is CASIKGYEQFF.

This clone has only one observation. The chain joins TRBV30 to TRBJ1-2, with TRBD1 matching 7 bases. Germline CDR1 reads GTSNPN; CDR2 reads SVGIG (reference sequence). The CDR3 sequence is 14 residues long. J gave up 1 base and V 4 bases, and 6 bases lay outside the gene matches. CDR3 bases: TGTGCCTGGATCACTACAGGGGTTAACTATGGCTACACCTTC. Encoded protein: CAWITTGVNYGYTF. Complete variable domain (other parts from reference TRBV30 and TRBJ1-2): SQTIHQWPATLVQPVGSPLSLECTVEGTSNPNLYWYRQAAGRGLQLLFYSVGIGQISSEVPQNLSASRPQDRQFILSSKKLLLSDSGFYLCAWITTGVNYGYTFGSGTRLTVV.

The V gene is TRBV4-1, the J gene TRBJ2-1; TRBD2 matches 10 bases. V lost 3 bases to trimming and J lost 3 bases; unmatched junction nucleotides: 5. The germline V gene has CDR1 MGHRA and CDR2 YSYEKL. This CDR3 is 16 amino acids long. The CDR3 sequence is CASSHPAGGVYNEQFF. The CDR3 DNA is TGCGCCAGCAGCCACCCAGCGGGAGGGGTCTACAATGAGCAGTTCTTC.

The chain links TRBV6-2 or TRBV6-3 to TRBJ2-7; D unresolved. Trimming removed 6 bases at V and 2 bases at J, with 11 bases between. The CDR3 extends over 13 amino acids. CDR1 and CDR2 (germline): MNHEY, SVGEGT. Here the CDR3 reads CASSLAVTYEQYF. CDR3 DNA: TGTGCCAGCAGCCTCGCAGTGACCTACGAGCAGTACTTC.

The rearrangement joins TRBV24-1 to TRBJ1-5; D gene ambiguous. Looked up from germline, CDR1 is KGHDR and CDR2 is SFDVKD. CDR3 length: 12 amino acids. Trimming pared 4 bases from V and 7 bases from J, leaving 7 bases between. CDR3 region: CATSEPGQPQHF. CDR3 DNA sequence: TGTGCCACCAGTGAACCTGGCCAGCCCCAGCATTTT.

The rearrangement uses TRBV10-1 and TRBJ1-1; D gene ambiguous. This CDR3 has 13 amino acids. V dropped 3 bases and J dropped 2 bases, with 7 bases sitting between them. Germline loops: CDR1 WNHNN, CDR2 SYGVQD (reference sequence). In DNA, the CDR3 is TGCGCCAGCAGTGAAGGATCCAACACTGAAGCTTTCTTT. Translating gives CASSEGSNTEAFF.